The next 20 T cell receptor beta chains were all read from a single sample in a study of intratumoral heterogeneity in liver cancer. Sequenced by immunoSEQ multiplex PCR; TCRdb stores in-frame clones only, minus some. The profile shows more than 6,000 clones, around 60% of them singletons. Multiple geographically separated regions of the hepatocellular carcinoma nodule were sampled separately. Sequences were derived from tumor tissue, sampled before any cancer treatment. These receptors came from a man in his sixties or seventies with hepatocellular carcinoma.

This clone is judged large. The rearrangement uses TRBV15 and TRBJ1-1; TRBD1 matches 11 bases. V was clipped by 6 bases and J by 6 bases; unmatched bases: 6. Germline V gene sequence: CDR1 LNHNV, CDR2 YYDKDF (reference sequence). The CDR3 length is 14 residues. In nucleotides, the CDR3 is TGTGCCACCAGTCAGGACAGGGGGCTACCTGAAGCTTTCTTT. Translating it yields CATSQDRGLPEAFF.

The chain is built from TRBV3-1 (or the pseudogene TRBV3-2) and TRBJ1-5, with D unresolved. Trimming cost V 4 bases and J 5 bases, with 18 bases left between them. Germline CDR1 and CDR2: LGHDT and YNNKEL (reference sequence). The CDR3 consists of 16 residues. The CDR3 DNA sequence: TGTGCCAGCAGCCCGGGAAGTCTTTGGCATCATCAGCCCCAGCATTTT. Translation: CASSPGSLWHHQPQHF.

Written as DNA, the CDR3 is TGTGCCAGCAGCCTCCTGGGTCCACTCGAGCAGTACTTC. Translated, it gives CASSLLGPLEQYF. The chain employs TRBV7-9 and TRBJ2-7; D is uncertain. V was shortened by 5 bases and J by 6 bases, with 14 bases between the two germline ends. CDR1 is SEHNR and CDR2 is FQNEAQ in the germline V gene (reference sequence). CDR3 length: 13 amino acids.

The chain couples TRBV3-1 (or the pseudogene TRBV3-2) to TRBJ2-7, with a weak D call TRBD1 (5 bases). The CDR3 loop spans 14 amino acids. The V gene lost 6 bases and the J gene lost 2 bases, with 14 bases spanning the gap. The V gene's germline CDR1 is LGHDT and CDR2 YNNKEL (reference sequence). In DNA, the CDR3 is TGTGCCAGCAGTCCAAGGGGCAGGGCCTACGAGCAGTACTTC. Translation gives CASSPRGRAYEQYF.

V usage is TRBV6-2 or TRBV6-3 and J usage is TRBJ2-5; 8 bases line up with TRBD2. The J segment lost 1 base and the V segment lost 2 bases, leaving 6 bases of the junction unmatched. This CDR3 is 16 amino acids long. CDR1 is MNHEY, CDR2 SVGEGT, per germline. CDR3 residues: CASSYSSGEIQETQYF. CDR3 DNA: TGTGCCAGCAGTTACAGTAGCGGGGAGATCCAAGAGACCCAGTACTTC.

The chain couples TRBV11-2 to TRBJ2-7, with TRBD1 identical over 9 bases. The CDR3 consists of 15 residues. V trimming: 6 bases; J trimming: 6 bases; junction bases outside the gene matches: 12. Germline V gene lookup returns CDR1 SGHAT and CDR2 FQNNGV. Here the CDR3 reads CASRNNWGQGGEQYF. CDR3 DNA sequence: TGTGCCAGCAGGAACAACTGGGGACAGGGTGGCGAGCAGTACTTC.

This rearrangement joins TRBV27 to TRBJ2-3; 11 positions agree with TRBD2. V trimming: 3 bases; J trimming: 1 base; junction bases outside the gene matches: 6. The CDR3 loop spans 17 amino acids. Germline lookup yields CDR1 MNHEY and CDR2 SMNVEV (reference sequence). The CDR3 DNA follows: TGTGCCAGCAGTTTGCCTAGCGGGGGGCCCCGCACAGATACGCAGTATTTT. As protein: CASSLPSGGPRTDTQYF.

The CDR3 DNA is TGTGCCAGCAGTCCGAGCCAGCCTACTAATTCACCCCTCCACTTT. Translating it yields CASSPSQPTNSPLHF. The chain carries TRBV27 and TRBJ1-6; D uncertain. The CDR3 contains 15 residues. The germline CDR1 and CDR2 sequences are MNHEY and SMNVEV (reference sequence). The V gene lost 5 bases and the J gene lost 6 bases, with 14 bases spanning the gap.

This chain's CDR3 is CASSLRATDTQYF. For the CDR3, the DNA is TGTGCCAGCAGCTTACGCGCCACAGATACGCAGTATTTT. This chain joins TRBV11-3 and TRBJ2-3; D is uncertain. This CDR3 region has 13 residues. With 2 bases removed from V and 2 bases from J, the gap between germline ends came to 5 bases. CDR1 and CDR2 from the germline V gene are SGHNT and YENEEA.

The chain uses TRBV7-3 and TRBJ2-1, with D possibly matching TRBD2 (7 bases). CDR1 SGHTA and CDR2 FQGTGA come from the germline V gene. V was clipped by 2 bases and J by 7 bases, with 27 bases between them. This CDR3 has 19 residues. In DNA form, the CDR3 reads TGTGCCAGCAGCTTACACGGTGCGGCGGGGGCCACCACGTCGAATGAGCAGTTCTTC. This translates into CASSLHGAAGATTSNEQFF.

This chain uses TRBV30 with TRBJ1-3; 8 bases line up with TRBD1. Trimming cost V 5 bases and J 2 bases; bases outside gene matches: 2. Per germline, CDR1 GTSNPN and CDR2 SVGIG (reference sequence). This CDR3 has 13 amino acids. CDR3 residues: CAWDRGAGNTIYF. The DNA of the CDR3 is TGTGCCTGGGACAGGGGAGCTGGAAACACCATATATTTT.

V is TRBV28 and J is TRBJ1-4; D uncertain. Germline V gives CDR1 MDHEN, CDR2 SYDVKM. The ends were cut back, 4 bases at V and 7 bases at J, with 16 bases in the middle. The CDR3 totals 15 residues. The CDR3 coding sequence is TGTGCCAGCAGTTCCTCCGGTCGTGAGGGTGAAAAACTGTTTTTT. Protein: CASSSSGREGEKLFF.

This clone has a handful of counts. The chain is built from TRBV29-1 and TRBJ1-4, with a weak D call TRBD1 (5 bases). V was clipped by 7 bases and J by 8 bases, with 11 bases between them. CDR3 size: 11 residues. Germline V gene sequence: CDR1 SQVTM, CDR2 ANQGSEA. CDR3 sequence reads: CSAPRGEKLFF. The CDR3 DNA sequence: TGCAGCGCCCCCCGGGGCGAAAAACTGTTTTTT.

This clone came up once. The chain uses TRBV7-8 and TRBJ2-1, with TRBD2 matching over 8 bases. This CDR3 is built from 14 residues. Per the germline V gene, CDR1 is SGHVS and CDR2 is FQNEAQ. After removal of 8 bases from V and 6 bases from J, the junction contained 9 bases not matched to a gene. The CDR3 loop is CASELAEGFNEQFF. The CDR3 nucleotides are TGTGCCAGCGAACTAGCGGAGGGGTTCAATGAGCAGTTCTTC.

This clone is judged medium-sized (0.01 to 0.1%). The CDR3 nucleotides read TGTGCCAGCAGCGCAGTACCTGGGGCCAACGTCCTGACTTTC. It yields the protein CASSAVPGANVLTF. The chain combines TRBV9 with TRBJ2-6, with D uncertain. This CDR3 spans 14 amino acids. In germline, CDR1 is SGDLS, CDR2 YYNGEE. The V end lost 3 bases, the J end lost 2 bases, and 6 bases lay between the germline ends.

There are a few counts of this clone. The chain carries TRBV9 and TRBJ2-1; 9 bases are shared with TRBD2. This CDR3 region has 17 residues. With 0 bases clipped from V and 7 bases from J, the junction kept 11 bases outside the gene matches. Germline CDR1 SGDLS, CDR2 YYNGEE. CDR3 DNA sequence: TGTGCCAGCAGCGTAGCCCCGGTCAGCGGGGGGAGGAATGAGCAGTTCTTC. Amino acids: CASSVAPVSGGRNEQFF. Full variable domain (rest looked up from reference TRBV9 and TRBJ2-1): DSGVTQTPKHLITATGQRVTLRCSPRSGDLSVYWYQQSLDQGLQFLIQYYNGEERAKGNILERFSAQQFPDLHSELNLSSLELGDSALYFCASSVAPVSGGRNEQFFGPGTRLTVL.

This chain joins TRBV25-1 and TRBJ2-3, with TRBD2 identical over 9 bases. Germline CDR1 is MGHDK and CDR2 is SYGVNS. This CDR3 is built from 16 residues. The trim removed 5 bases at V and 6 bases at J, leaving 12 bases unmatched. The chain's CDR3 is CASSPLAGPLRDTQYF. In DNA form, the CDR3 reads TGTGCCAGCAGTCCTCTAGCGGGGCCTTTGAGGGATACGCAGTATTTT.

Relative to its sample, this clone is medium-sized. The rearrangement links TRBV4-3 to TRBJ1-2, with 8 positions matching TRBD1. The germline V gene encodes CDR1 LGHNA and CDR2 YSLEER. V lost 4 bases to trimming and J lost 4 bases; unmatched junction nucleotides: 8. The CDR3 totals 15 residues. CDR3 nucleotides: TGCGCCAGCAGCCCCCGGCGGCAGGGGGCCTATGGCTACACCTTC. Amino acid sequence: CASSPRRQGAYGYTF.

This clone was counted between two and nine times. The chain has TRBV9 and TRBJ1-1; D uncertain. Trimming stripped 0 bases from V and 3 bases from J, with 12 bases between. The CDR3 is made up of 15 amino acids. Germline V gene data show CDR1 as SGDLS and CDR2 as YYNGEE. The CDR3 region is CASSVGLGTDTEAFF. CDR3 sequence (DNA): TGTGCCAGCAGCGTAGGTCTGGGAACCGACACTGAAGCTTTCTTT.

This clone was seen only a few times. The rearrangement uses TRBV7-9 and TRBJ1-6, with D possibly TRBD1 on 6 matching bases. The CDR3 extends over 17 amino acids. The V end lost 4 bases, the J end lost 6 bases, and 19 bases lay between the germline ends. Germline values: CDR1 SEHNR, CDR2 FQNEAQ (reference sequence). The CDR3 DNA sequence: TGTGCCAGCAGCTCAGCCCTACAGGGAACTGGTAATTCACCCCTCCACTTT. Protein sequence: CASSSALQGTGNSPLHF.